This T cell receptor beta chain was retrieved from a study of T cell responses to AZD1222 COVID-19 vaccine. Study-wide results and limits: Variant regions that are unmutated are reportedly the target of nearly half of spike-specific TCRs. Two AZD1222 doses significantly raised spike-specific TCR breadth and depth over controls. Sampled repertoires all dated from after the peak T cell response.

The CDR3 covers 14 residues. Germline loops: CDR1 SGHNT, CDR2 YYREEE (reference sequence). With 5 bases clipped from V and 6 bases from J, the junction kept 9 bases outside the gene matches. Method: immunoSEQ multiplex PCR; TCRdb's copy keeps in-frame clones and lacks some. The sample lists some 120,000 clones, about 86% occurring once. In regard to this clone: The antigen is not known.

The starting material was peripheral blood, obtained on day 0 of AZD1222 vaccination. This clonotype was obtained from an adult in good health. The V gene is TRBV5-4, the J gene TRBJ1-2; 8 bases agree with TRBD1. The CDR3 nucleotides read TGTGCCAGCAGTCAAGACAGGGGAACAGATGGCTACACCTTC. Translating gives CASSQDRGTDGYTF.